A selection of T cell receptor beta chains follows, all from one sample in a study of blood T cell repertoires in COVID-19. Some clones are missing from TCRdb's copy, which holds only in-frame ones; the method was immunoSEQ multiplex PCR. The sample yields around 50,000 clones, 84% seen once. Material: peripheral blood. Source of these receptors: a human donor in a cohort sampled during active COVID-19. CDR3s include the opening cysteine and the closing phenylalanine or tryptophan. Each record gives: V gene, D gene, clone size, J gene, CDR3 DNA, CDR3 protein. D genes are given only for firm matches. Some rows have no size entry. The others give once, few or many, or a class for an expanded clone.

V: TRBV18
D: .
size: .
J: TRBJ1-5
DNA: TGTGCCAGCTGTAGAACAGCTAGCAATCAGCCCCAGCATTTT
CDR3: CASCRTASNQPQHF

V: TRBV19
D: TRBD1
size: .
J: TRBJ2-7
DNA: TGTGCCAGTAGTACCTCGACAGGGGGCGAGTACGAGCAGTACTTC
CDR3: CASSTSTGGEYEQYF

V: TRBV6-5
D: .
size: .
J: TRBJ1-4
DNA: TGTGCCAGCAGGGGGGGGGACAAAGGTGATGAAAAACTGTTTTTT
CDR3: CASRGGDKGDEKLFF

V: TRBV2
D: .
size: .
J: TRBJ1-4
DNA: TGTGCCAGCAGTGGGGGACAAGTTAGTGAAAAACTGTTTTTT
CDR3: CASSGGQVSEKLFF

V: TRBV19
D: .
size: .
J: TRBJ1-5
DNA: TGTGCCAGTAGTATGCGGGGGCAGGGGCAGCCCCAGCATTTT
CDR3: CASSMRGQGQPQHF

V: TRBV7-8
D: TRBD2
size: .
J: TRBJ2-1
DNA: TGTGCCAGCAGCTGGGGACTAGCGGGATACAATGAGCAGTTCTTC
CDR3: CASSWGLAGYNEQFF

V: TRBV11-2
D: .
size: .
J: TRBJ2-1
DNA: TGTGCCAGCAGCTTAAGGGGGAAGAGCTCCTACAATGAGCAGTTCTTC
CDR3: CASSLRGKSSYNEQFF

V: TRBV18
D: TRBD2
size: few
J: TRBJ2-1
DNA: TGTGCCAGCTCATCCGCTAGCGGGAGCTCCTACAATGAGCAGTTCTTC
CDR3: CASSSASGSSYNEQFF

V: TRBV9
D: .
size: .
J: TRBJ2-5
DNA: TGTGCCAGCAGCGCAAATCCGGGACTCCAAGAGACCCAGTACTTC
CDR3: CASSANPGLQETQYF

V: TRBV7-9
D: .
size: .
J: TRBJ1-2
DNA: TGTGCCAGCAGCTTTCCCCAGTACTATGGCTACACCTTC
CDR3: CASSFPQYYGYTF

V: TRBV28
D: .
size: .
J: TRBJ1-2
DNA: TGTGCCAGCAGTTTAAGGACAGCTAACTATGGCTACACCTTC
CDR3: CASSLRTANYGYTF

V: TRBV5-1
D: .
size: few
J: TRBJ1-5
DNA: TGCGCCAGCAGGCCGACACCGGATGACAATCAGCCCCAGCATTTT
CDR3: CASRPTPDDNQPQHF

V: TRBV30
D: TRBD1
size: .
J: TRBJ1-2
DNA: TGTGCCTGGGGACAGGGGGCGAATAACTATGGCTACACCTTC
CDR3: CAWGQGANNYGYTF

V: TRBV20-1
D: .
size: .
J: TRBJ2-5
DNA: TGCAGTGCCCACGACAGGGAGACCCAGTACTTC
CDR3: CSAHDRETQYF

V: TRBV19
D: TRBD1
size: once
J: TRBJ1-5
DNA: TGTGCCAGTAGTGACAGGGCCAATCAGCCCCAGCATTTT
CDR3: CASSDRANQPQHF

V: TRBV2
D: TRBD1
size: once
J: TRBJ1-5
DNA: TGTGCCAGCAGGGAGGGACAGGGTAGCAATCAGCCCCAGCATTTT
CDR3: CASREGQGSNQPQHF

V: TRBV19
D: .
size: .
J: TRBJ2-3
DNA: TGTGCCAGTAGTATAGGGGGCCCAGATACGCAGTATTTT
CDR3: CASSIGGPDTQYF

V: TRBV24-1
D: .
size: .
J: TRBJ1-5
DNA: TGTGCCACCAGTGCCGCGGGATTTAATCAGCCCCAGCATTTT
CDR3: CATSAAGFNQPQHF

V: TRBV27
D: .
size: once
J: TRBJ1-5
DNA: TGTGCCAGCAGTTCGGACAGCCGATTAAATCGGCCCCAGCATTTT
CDR3: CASSSDSRLNRPQHF

V: TRBV30
D: TRBD2
size: .
J: TRBJ2-3
DNA: TGTGCCTGGAATAGCGGGAGAGATACGCAGTATTTT
CDR3: CAWNSGRDTQYF

V: TRBV5-1
D: TRBD1
size: .
J: TRBJ1-2
DNA: TGCGCCAGCAGCTTGGGGGACAGAGCCTATGGCTACACCTTC
CDR3: CASSLGDRAYGYTF

V: TRBV5-5
D: TRBD1
size: .
J: TRBJ1-5
DNA: TGTGCCAGCAGCTGGGGGACAGGGGGAGGCAATCAGCCCCAGCATTTT
CDR3: CASSWGTGGGNQPQHF

V: TRBV7-2
D: TRBD2
size: .
J: TRBJ2-3
DNA: TGTGCCAGCCGAACGGGAGGAGGTGCAGATACGCAGTATTTT
CDR3: CASRTGGGADTQYF

V: TRBV15
D: TRBD1
size: .
J: TRBJ1-2
DNA: TGTGCCACCAGCAGACAACAGGGGAACTATGGCTACACCTTC
CDR3: CATSRQQGNYGYTF

V: TRBV30
D: TRBD2
size: .
J: TRBJ2-7
DNA: TGTGCCTGGAGTAGGCATAGCGGGAGACTCTACGAGCAGTACTTC
CDR3: CAWSRHSGRLYEQYF

V: TRBV5-1
D: TRBD2
size: .
J: TRBJ2-7
DNA: TGCGCCAGCAGCAAAAGACTAGCGGGAGGGCACGAGGCGGAGCAGTACTTC
CDR3: CASSKRLAGGHEAEQYF

V: TRBV5-1
D: .
size: .
J: TRBJ2-1
DNA: TGCGCCAGCAGCTTGGACAACTACAATGAGCAGTTCTTC
CDR3: CASSLDNYNEQFF

V: TRBV19
D: TRBD1
size: .
J: TRBJ2-4
DNA: TGTGCCAGTAGTAGCGACAGGGATTCCAAAAACATTCAGTACTTC
CDR3: CASSSDRDSKNIQYF

V: TRBV5-1
D: TRBD1
size: .
J: TRBJ1-6
DNA: TGCGCCAGCAGCATTATCCCGGTTGGGACAGGGGTTTTTCCCCTCCACTTT
CDR3: CASSIIPVGTGVFPLHF

V: TRBV15
D: TRBD1
size: .
J: TRBJ2-4
DNA: TGTGCCACCAGCAGGGACAGGGCCTTAGCCAAAAACATTCAGTACTTC
CDR3: CATSRDRALAKNIQYF

V: TRBV4-3
D: TRBD2
size: .
J: TRBJ2-3
DNA: TGCGCCAGCAGCCAAGAAATCCCCGGACTAGCGGGAGAATTTGCAGATACGCAGTATTTT
CDR3: CASSQEIPGLAGEFADTQYF

V: TRBV28
D: .
size: few
J: TRBJ2-7
DNA: TGTGCCAGCGGACAGTTAATCTACGAGCAGTACTTC
CDR3: CASGQLIYEQYF

V: TRBV7-2
D: TRBD1
size: .
J: TRBJ1-2
DNA: TGTGCCAGCAGCTTAGACAGGGGCGAGGCGTATGGCTACACCTTC
CDR3: CASSLDRGEAYGYTF

V: TRBV2
D: .
size: .
J: TRBJ1-1
DNA: TGTGCCAGCGGTAAAACGGGGAATGCTGAAGCTTTCTTT
CDR3: CASGKTGNAEAFF

V: TRBV5-1
D: .
size: .
J: TRBJ2-3
DNA: TGCGCCAGCAGCTTCGGAGGAATAGGCACAGATACGCAGTATTTT
CDR3: CASSFGGIGTDTQYF

V: TRBV7-2
D: .
size: .
J: TRBJ1-5
DNA: TGTGCCAGCATCGACGATCCCGGGATGGGGCCCCAGCATTTT
CDR3: CASIDDPGMGPQHF

V: TRBV20-1
D: TRBD1
size: .
J: TRBJ2-5
DNA: TGCAGTGCTAGTAATCCGGGACAGGGGGCGGAGACCCAGTACTTC
CDR3: CSASNPGQGAETQYF

V: TRBV30
D: TRBD1
size: few
J: TRBJ1-2
DNA: TGTGCCTGGACCCTGACAGGGGCAGGTGGCTACACCTTC
CDR3: CAWTLTGAGGYTF

V: TRBV15
D: .
size: .
J: TRBJ2-3
DNA: TGTGCCACCAGCCGCCATGCCGGGACTTACACAGATACGCAGTATTTT
CDR3: CATSRHAGTYTDTQYF

V: TRBV19
D: TRBD1
size: .
J: TRBJ2-7
DNA: TGTGCCAGTAGTATGGGTCAGGGGGCTCGTTACGAGCAGTACTTC
CDR3: CASSMGQGARYEQYF

V: TRBV21-1
D: .
size: .
J: TRBJ1-4
DNA: TGTGCCAGCAGCAAAGCGCACGGGAGGGGTGATAATGAAAAACTGTTTTTT
CDR3: CASSKAHGRGDNEKLFF

V: TRBV21-1
D: .
size: .
J: TRBJ2-2
DNA: TGTGCCAGTGGCCCTAGACAGGGGCCTTACACCGGGGAGCTGTTTTTT
CDR3: CASGPRQGPYTGELFF

V: TRBV7-2
D: TRBD1
size: .
J: TRBJ2-3
DNA: TGTGCCAGCAGTTCCCGGGACAGGGAAACTAGGGATACGCAGTATTTT
CDR3: CASSSRDRETRDTQYF

V: TRBV7-2
D: TRBD1
size: .
J: TRBJ2-7
DNA: TGTGCCAGCAGCCCTGGGACAGGGTTCTACGAGCAGTACTTC
CDR3: CASSPGTGFYEQYF

V: TRBV18
D: .
size: .
J: TRBJ1-1
DNA: TGTGCCAGCTCACAGGGACACCGGAACACTGAAGCTTTCTTT
CDR3: CASSQGHRNTEAFF